Listed below are T cell receptor beta chains from one sample, sequenced in a study of cytomegalovirus exposure and HLA in healthy donors. Data came from immunoSEQ multiplex PCR; TCRdb stores just in-frame clones and leaves some out. The sample contains more than 150,000 clones, 76% of which appear only once. Material: PBMCs. The receptors were sampled from a man aged 18 to 30 in good health and CMV-seronegative. CDR3s include the opening cysteine and the closing phenylalanine or tryptophan. The D gene is left open where the match is weak. Clone size appears in some rows only: once, few, many, or a class for an expanded clone.

j_gene	abundance	d_gene	v_gene	CDR3aa	CDR3nt
TRBJ1-3	few	NA	TRBV5-4	CASSATKARGNTIYF	TGTGCCAGCAGCGCAACCAAAGCGAGGGGAAACACCATATATTTT
TRBJ2-7	once	TRBD1	TRBV18	CASSLDRGLSHEQYF	TGTGCCAGCTCTCTTGACAGGGGGCTAAGCCACGAGCAGTACTTC
TRBJ2-7	few	NA	TRBV6-5	CASRQMGTNEQYF	TGTGCCAGCAGGCAAATGGGGACAAACGAGCAGTACTTC
TRBJ1-2	few	TRBD1	TRBV2	CASSEVTGGGYTF	TGTGCCAGCAGTGAAGTGACAGGGGGAGGCTACACCTTC
TRBJ2-7	NA	TRBD2	TRBV5-1	CASSLEGGSSYEQYF	TGCGCCAGCAGCTTGGAAGGCGGGAGTTCCTACGAGCAGTACTTC
TRBJ2-7	NA	NA	TRBV13	CASSLGPGIHEQYF	TGTGCCAGCAGCTTAGGCCCGGGAATCCACGAGCAGTACTTC
TRBJ2-1	once	NA	TRBV5-6	CASSHSWDNEQFF	TGTGCCAGCAGTCATAGCTGGGACAATGAGCAGTTCTTC
TRBJ2-5	once	NA	TRBV5-4	CASSLTGQAGETQYF	TGTGCCAGCAGCTTGACAGGGCAGGCGGGAGAGACCCAGTACTTC
TRBJ2-7	NA	TRBD1	TRBV9	CASSVGTGFYEQYF	TGTGCCAGCAGCGTAGGGACAGGCTTCTACGAGCAGTACTTC
TRBJ2-3	NA	NA	TRBV5-1	CASSLGHNTDTQYF	TGCGCCAGCAGCTTAGGACACAACACAGATACGCAGTATTTT
TRBJ2-5	few	NA	TRBV20-1	CSASSLETQYF	TGCAGTGCTTCGAGCCTGGAGACCCAGTACTTC
TRBJ2-7	few	TRBD1	TRBV6-1	CASSEGDRSAYEQYF	TGTGCCAGCAGTGAAGGGGACAGATCTGCCTACGAGCAGTACTTC
TRBJ1-2	NA	TRBD1	TRBV28	CASRTDRGFQGYTF	TGTGCCAGCCGCACGGACAGGGGGTTTCAAGGCTACACCTTC
TRBJ1-5	NA	NA	TRBV7-8	CASSLARGGNQPQHF	TGTGCCAGCAGCTTAGCCAGGGGCGGCAATCAGCCCCAGCATTTT
TRBJ1-1	NA	TRBD1	TRBV7-9	CASSPRPRGAGDMNTEAFF	TGTGCCAGCAGTCCTCGACCCAGGGGGGCAGGCGACATGAACACTGAAGCTTTCTTT
TRBJ2-1	NA	NA	TRBV7-9	CASSLWDSNEQFF	TGTGCCAGCAGCTTATGGGACTCCAATGAGCAGTTCTTC
TRBJ1-1	NA	NA	TRBV10-3	CAISDLVLAFF	TGTGCCATCAGTGATTTAGTCTTGGCTTTCTTT
TRBJ2-3	NA	TRBD2	TRBV5-1	CASSSLKLAGAGDTQYF	TGCGCCAGCAGCTCCCTAAAACTAGCGGGGGCGGGGGATACGCAGTATTTT
TRBJ2-7	NA	TRBD2	TRBV9	CASSRQAGTTYEQYF	TGTGCCAGCAGCCGCCAGGCCGGGACTACCTACGAGCAGTACTTC
TRBJ2-2	NA	TRBD1	TRBV28	CASSLPLQGAAGELFF	TGTGCCAGCAGTTTGCCTCTACAGGGGGCGGCCGGGGAGCTGTTTTTT
TRBJ1-1	NA	NA	TRBV9	CASSVARGTEAFF	TGTGCCAGCAGCGTAGCGCGGGGCACTGAAGCTTTCTTT
TRBJ2-7	once	TRBD1	TRBV5-1	CASREVGTGRYEQYF	TGCGCCAGCAGGGAAGTCGGGACAGGGCGCTACGAGCAGTACTTC
TRBJ2-1	NA	NA	TRBV5-1	CASSFSGGIYNEQFF	TGCGCCAGCAGCTTCAGCGGAGGTATCTACAATGAGCAGTTCTTC
TRBJ1-6	once	NA	TRBV6-5	CASREGTYNSPLHF	TGTGCCAGCAGGGAGGGGACCTATAATTCACCCCTCCACTTT
TRBJ1-1	once	NA	TRBV6-5	CASSYSGSLNTEAFF	TGTGCCAGCAGTTACTCTGGGAGTCTAAACACTGAAGCTTTCTTT
TRBJ2-7	once	NA	TRBV6-5	CASSSDRTYEQYF	TGTGCCAGCAGTTCCGACAGGACCTACGAGCAGTACTTC
TRBJ1-4	NA	NA	TRBV7-8	CASSFGRGNEKLFF	TGTGCCAGCAGCTTCGGACGGGGTAATGAAAAACTGTTTTTT
TRBJ2-4	few	NA	TRBV28	CASSSPTGRLPVTLAKNIQYF	TGTGCCAGCAGTTCGCCGACAGGGAGGCTCCCCGTGACTTTAGCCAAAAACATTCAGTACTTC
TRBJ1-2	NA	NA	TRBV6-5	CASSYSTGYGYTF	TGTGCCAGCAGTTACTCCACAGGGTATGGCTACACCTTC
TRBJ1-4	few	TRBD1	TRBV28	CASSRQGINEKLFF	TGTGCCAGCAGTCGACAGGGCATAAATGAAAAACTGTTTTTT
TRBJ2-1	NA	NA	TRBV19	CASSQSTAPPYNEQFF	TGTGCCAGTAGCCAATCGACAGCCCCTCCCTACAATGAGCAGTTCTTC
TRBJ2-7	few	NA	TRBV5-1	CASSLAGNEQYF	TGCGCCAGCAGCTTGGCAGGGAACGAGCAGTACTTC
TRBJ1-1	NA	TRBD1	TRBV19	CASTIYGTGGTEAFF	TGTGCCAGTACCATTTATGGGACAGGAGGAACTGAAGCTTTCTTT
TRBJ2-1	NA	TRBD1	TRBV11-3	CASQTGDSNEQFF	TGTGCCAGCCAGACAGGGGATAGCAATGAGCAGTTCTTC
TRBJ2-7	few	NA	TRBV5-5	CASRTGFYEQYF	TGTGCCTCGAGAACAGGGTTCTACGAGCAGTACTTC
TRBJ2-7	NA	TRBD1	TRBV10-3	CAISDRGQGLNEQYF	TGTGCCATCAGTGATAGGGGACAGGGACTGAACGAGCAGTACTTC
TRBJ1-1	NA	TRBD1	TRBV5-1	CASSPRDRVNTEAFF	TGCGCCAGCAGCCCGCGGGACAGGGTGAACACTGAAGCTTTCTTT
TRBJ1-2	NA	TRBD1	TRBV5-1	CASSFQGAEGYTF	TGCGCCAGCAGCTTTCAGGGGGCGGAGGGCTACACCTTC
TRBJ2-1	NA	NA	TRBV7-3	CASSLGFPAGEQFF	TGTGCCAGCAGCTTAGGATTCCCGGCGGGGGAGCAGTTCTTC
TRBJ2-3	NA	NA	TRBV23-1	CGYGPLRERLGVQYF	TGTGGGTATGGCCCCTTGAGGGAACGCTTGGGTGTGCAGTATTTT
TRBJ2-5	NA	NA	TRBV7-3	CASSLTSRGYQETQYF	TGTGCCAGCAGCTTAACGAGTAGGGGGTACCAAGAGACCCAGTACTTC
TRBJ2-2	NA	NA	TRBV7-3	CASSLMGQGAGELFF	TGTGCCAGCAGCTTAATGGGTCAGGGCGCCGGGGAGCTGTTTTTT
TRBJ1-5	NA	NA	TRBV4-1	CASSQPTEVRGAQHF	TGCGCCAGCAGCCAACCGACGGAGGTCCGGGGAGCCCAGCATTTT
TRBJ2-3	NA	TRBD1	TRBV10-2	CASSSGQGKGSGTDTQYF	TGCGCCAGCAGTTCGGGACAGGGGAAAGGTAGCGGCACAGATACGCAGTATTTT
TRBJ2-3	NA	NA	TRBV18	CASSPIGGGQSTDTQYF	TGTGCCAGCTCACCCATAGGGGGGGGGCAGAGCACAGATACGCAGTATTTT
TRBJ1-2	NA	NA	TRBV6-5	CASSHQGGADGYTF	TGTGCCAGCAGCCACCAGGGAGGGGCGGATGGCTACACCTTC
TRBJ1-2	NA	NA	TRBV4-2	CASSQAPGDYGYTF	TGTGCCAGCAGCCAAGCCCCAGGGGACTATGGCTACACCTTC
TRBJ2-1	NA	TRBD2	TRBV19	CASSPRDYHNEQFF	TGTGCCAGTAGTCCGAGGGACTACCACAATGAGCAGTTCTTC
TRBJ2-1	once	TRBD1	TRBV5-1	CASSLTGTGSNEQFF	TGCGCCAGCAGCTTAACCGGGACAGGATCCAATGAGCAGTTCTTC
TRBJ1-1	NA	NA	TRBV5-1	CASSSTLNTEAFF	TGCGCCAGCAGCTCGACTTTAAACACTGAAGCTTTCTTT
TRBJ1-2	NA	NA	TRBV4-1	CASSQVTGNYGYTF	TGCGCCAGCAGCCAAGTCACAGGGAACTATGGCTACACCTTC
TRBJ2-2	NA	TRBD2	TRBV10-3	CAIMGGSTNTGELFF	TGTGCCATCATGGGAGGGTCCACGAACACCGGGGAGCTGTTTTTT
TRBJ2-5	NA	NA	TRBV5-6	CWGRGETQYF	TGTTGGGGAAGGGGAGAGACCCAGTACTTC
TRBJ2-7	NA	NA	TRBV11-2	CASSLDQIYEQYF	TGTGCCAGCAGCTTAGATCAGATTTACGAGCAGTACTTC
TRBJ1-2	NA	TRBD1	TRBV6-5	CASSYEGAQGYTF	TGTGCCAGCAGTTACGAGGGGGCGCAAGGCTACACCTTC
TRBJ1-1	once	TRBD1	TRBV27	CASRYRGDTEAFF	TGTGCCAGCAGGTACAGGGGGGACACTGAAGCTTTCTTT
TRBJ1-5	NA	TRBD1	TRBV28	CASSRDREGLTNQPQHF	TGTGCCAGCAGTCGGGACAGGGAGGGTTTGACAAATCAGCCCCAGCATTTT
TRBJ2-7	once	TRBD2	TRBV30	CAWSVWLAGVSEQYF	TGTGCCTGGAGTGTCTGGCTAGCGGGAGTGAGCGAGCAGTACTTC
TRBJ2-3	NA	NA	TRBV28	CASSRLGGLRTDTQYF	TGTGCCAGCAGCCGGCTCGGGGGGCTGCGCACAGATACGCAGTATTTT